This T cell receptor beta chain stems from a study of T cell repertoires in aging, cancer and after chemotherapy. The template was genomic DNA from peripheral blood, not RNA. A mixed TRB-A/B primer pool amplified rearranged TRB by multiplex touch-down PCR. TCRdb re-called the multiplex PCR reads with MiXCR, one entry per CDR3 protein. Of under 10,000 distinct CDR3 sequences listed, less than 40% are singletons. V shed 2 bases and J 0 bases; nucleotides not matched to a gene: 1. Germline CDR1 SGHNT, CDR2 YYREEE (reference sequence). The CDR3 length is 15 residues. This receptor was obtained from a human donor in good health. Input material: blood. The chain combines TRBV5-4 with TRBJ2-1, with TRBD2 matching over 8 bases. Here the CDR3 reads CASSLRGGSYNEQFF. In nucleotides, the CDR3 is TGTGCCAGCAGCTTACGGGGGGGCTCCTACAATGAGCAGTTCTTC.